This T cell receptor (beta chain) was sequenced during a study of lymphopenia after photon versus proton radiotherapy. Notes on this clone: Its matching antigen is unknown.

Data came from immunoSEQ multiplex PCR; TCRdb stores just in-frame clones and leaves some out. The sample has approximately 53,000 clones, roughly 90% seen once. Overall study findings and caveats: Proton therapy kept repertoires fairly stable, unlike photons, which gained effector/memory cells. In patients who died, overall survival fell as post-nadir TCR diversity dropped more. Better survival with proton therapy was suggested as possible, not demonstrated.

Germline CDR1 and CDR2: SEHNR and FQNEAQ (reference sequence). This CDR3 region has 14 residues. V was pared by 4 bases and J by 4 bases, with 13 bases between. This receptor was taken from a woman in her thirties or forties with cholangiocarcinoma. V gene TRBV7-9 combines with J gene TRBJ1-2, with a tentative D call TRBD1 (6 bases). This material consisted of peripheral blood, taken from a patient treated with photon-based radiotherapy. The CDR3 nucleotides are TGTGCCAGCAGCTCCCAGGGGCGAGTCTATGGCTACACCTTC. Protein product: CASSSQGRVYGYTF.